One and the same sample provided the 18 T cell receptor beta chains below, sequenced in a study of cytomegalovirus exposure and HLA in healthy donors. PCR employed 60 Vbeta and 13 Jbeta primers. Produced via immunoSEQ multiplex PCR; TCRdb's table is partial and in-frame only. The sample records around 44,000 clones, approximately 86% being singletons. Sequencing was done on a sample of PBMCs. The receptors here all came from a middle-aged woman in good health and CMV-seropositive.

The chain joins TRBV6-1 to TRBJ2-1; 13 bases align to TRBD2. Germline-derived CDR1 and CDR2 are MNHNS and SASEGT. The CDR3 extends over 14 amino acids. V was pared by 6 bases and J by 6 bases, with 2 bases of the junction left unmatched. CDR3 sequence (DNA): TGTGCCAGCAGAACTAGCGGGAGGGCCAATGAGCAGTTCTTC. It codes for CASRTSGRANEQFF.

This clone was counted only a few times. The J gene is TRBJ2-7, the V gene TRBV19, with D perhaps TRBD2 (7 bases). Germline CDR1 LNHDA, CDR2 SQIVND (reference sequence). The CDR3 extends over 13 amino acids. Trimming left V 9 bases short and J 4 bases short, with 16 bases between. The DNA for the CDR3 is TGTGCCAGCTCGGGGGGCCAAGGATACGAGCAGTACTTC. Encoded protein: CASSGGQGYEQYF. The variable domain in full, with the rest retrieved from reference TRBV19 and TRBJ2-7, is DGGITQSPKYLFRKEGQNVTLSCEQNLNHDAMYWYRQDPGQGLRLIYYSQIVNDFQKGDIAEGYSVSREKKESFPLTVTSAQKNPTAFYLCASSGGQGYEQYFGPGTRLTVT.

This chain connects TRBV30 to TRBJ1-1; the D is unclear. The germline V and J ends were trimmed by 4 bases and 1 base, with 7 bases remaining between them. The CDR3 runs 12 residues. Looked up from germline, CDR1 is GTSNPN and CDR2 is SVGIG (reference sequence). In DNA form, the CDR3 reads TGTGCCTGGACTGGGAGGAACACTGAAGCTTTCTTT. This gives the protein CAWTGRNTEAFF.

The CDR3, as DNA: TGTGCCAGCAGCCTCCGGGACAGGGGGTCCTACAATGAGCAGTTCTTC. Protein: CASSLRDRGSYNEQFF. The chain couples TRBV9 to TRBJ2-1; 11 nucleotides line up with TRBD1. The CDR3 runs to 16 residues. The V and J ends lost 4 bases and 1 base, in that order; junction bases with no gene match: 4. CDR1 is SGDLS, CDR2 YYNGEE, per germline.

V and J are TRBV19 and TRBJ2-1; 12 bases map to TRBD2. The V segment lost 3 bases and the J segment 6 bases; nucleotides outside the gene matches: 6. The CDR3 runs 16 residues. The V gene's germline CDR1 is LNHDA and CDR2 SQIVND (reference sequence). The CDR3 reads CASSIGRTSGINEQFF. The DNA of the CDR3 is TGTGCCAGTAGTATTGGTCGGACTAGCGGGATCAATGAGCAGTTCTTC.

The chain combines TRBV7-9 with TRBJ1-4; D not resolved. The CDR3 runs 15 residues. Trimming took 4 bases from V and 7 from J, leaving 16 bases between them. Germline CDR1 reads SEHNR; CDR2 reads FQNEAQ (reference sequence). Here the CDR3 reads CASSYFTGAGEKLFF. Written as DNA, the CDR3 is TGTGCCAGCAGCTATTTTACGGGAGCGGGTGAAAAACTGTTTTTT.

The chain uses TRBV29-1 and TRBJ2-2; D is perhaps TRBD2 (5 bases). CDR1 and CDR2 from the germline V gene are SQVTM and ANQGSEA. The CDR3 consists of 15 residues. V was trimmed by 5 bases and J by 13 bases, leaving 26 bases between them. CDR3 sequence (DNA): TGCAGCGTTCAACTAGGTCCAGGCGTTGACCGTCGGCTGTTTTTT. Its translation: CSVQLGPGVDRRLFF.

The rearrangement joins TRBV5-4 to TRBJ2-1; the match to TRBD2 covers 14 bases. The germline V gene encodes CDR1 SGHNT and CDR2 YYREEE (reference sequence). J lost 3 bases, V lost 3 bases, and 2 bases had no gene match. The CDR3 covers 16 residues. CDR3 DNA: TGTGCCAGCAGCTCAGGACTAGCGGGAGGCTACAATGAGCAGTTCTTC. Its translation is CASSSGLAGGYNEQFF. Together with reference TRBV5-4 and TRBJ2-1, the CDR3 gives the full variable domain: ETGVTQSPTHLIKTRGQQVTLRCSSQSGHNTVSWYQQALGQGPQFIFQYYREEENGRGNFPPRFSGLQFPNYSSELNVNALELDDSALYLCASSSGLAGGYNEQFFGPGTRLTVL.

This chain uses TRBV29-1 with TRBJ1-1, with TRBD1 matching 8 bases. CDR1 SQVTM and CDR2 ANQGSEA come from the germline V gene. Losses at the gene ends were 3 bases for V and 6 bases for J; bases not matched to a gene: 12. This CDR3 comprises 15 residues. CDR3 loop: CSVDNPWDRIAEAFF. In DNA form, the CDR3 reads TGCAGCGTTGACAACCCGTGGGACAGGATCGCTGAAGCTTTCTTT.

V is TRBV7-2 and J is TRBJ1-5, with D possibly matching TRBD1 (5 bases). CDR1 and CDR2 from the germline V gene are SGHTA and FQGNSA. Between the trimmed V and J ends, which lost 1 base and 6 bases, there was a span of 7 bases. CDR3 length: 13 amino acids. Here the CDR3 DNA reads TGTGCCAGCAGCTTAGAGGGGTTTCAGCCCCAGCATTTT. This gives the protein CASSLEGFQPQHF.

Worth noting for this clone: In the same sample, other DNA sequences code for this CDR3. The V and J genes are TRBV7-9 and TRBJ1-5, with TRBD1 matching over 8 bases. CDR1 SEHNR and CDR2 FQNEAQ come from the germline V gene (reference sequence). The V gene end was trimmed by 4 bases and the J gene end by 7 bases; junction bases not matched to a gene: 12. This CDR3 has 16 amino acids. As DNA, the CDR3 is TGTGCCAGCAGCTCCTCGGACAGGGTAGGGAACCAGCCCCAGCATTTT. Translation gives CASSSSDRVGNQPQHF.

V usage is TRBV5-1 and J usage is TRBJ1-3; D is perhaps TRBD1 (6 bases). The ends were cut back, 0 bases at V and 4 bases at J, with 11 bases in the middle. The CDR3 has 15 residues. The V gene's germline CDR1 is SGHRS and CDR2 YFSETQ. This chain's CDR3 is CASSLVGGVGNTIYF. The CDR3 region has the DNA TGCGCCAGCAGCTTGGTAGGGGGTGTCGGAAACACCATATATTTT.

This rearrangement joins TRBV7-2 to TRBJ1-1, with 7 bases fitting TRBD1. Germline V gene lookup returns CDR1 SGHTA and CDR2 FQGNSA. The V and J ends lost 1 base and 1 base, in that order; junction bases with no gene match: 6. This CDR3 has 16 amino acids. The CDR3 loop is CASSLDGTAKNTEAFF. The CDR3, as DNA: TGTGCCAGCAGCTTAGACGGGACAGCGAAGAACACTGAAGCTTTCTTT.

This CDR3 is CASSVTDANYGYTF. Written as DNA, the CDR3 is TGTGCCAGCAGCGTGACAGACGCAAACTATGGCTACACCTTC. The chain employs TRBV9 and TRBJ1-2, with D perhaps matching TRBD1 (5 bases). Germline-derived CDR1 and CDR2 are SGDLS and YYNGEE. The CDR3 covers 14 residues. The V and J ends lost 2 bases and 2 bases respectively, with 10 bases between them. The complete variable domain, with remaining parts taken from reference TRBV9 and TRBJ1-2, reads DSGVTQTPKHLITATGQRVTLRCSPRSGDLSVYWYQQSLDQGLQFLIQYYNGEERAKGNILERFSAQQFPDLHSELNLSSLELGDSALYFCASSVTDANYGYTFGSGTRLTVV.

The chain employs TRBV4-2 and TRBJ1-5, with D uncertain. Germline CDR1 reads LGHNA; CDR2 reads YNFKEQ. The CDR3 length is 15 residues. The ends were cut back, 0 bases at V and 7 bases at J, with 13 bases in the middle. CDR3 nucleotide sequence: TGTGCCAGCAGCCAAGATCGGGGATTAGGACAGCCCCAGCATTTT. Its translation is CASSQDRGLGQPQHF.

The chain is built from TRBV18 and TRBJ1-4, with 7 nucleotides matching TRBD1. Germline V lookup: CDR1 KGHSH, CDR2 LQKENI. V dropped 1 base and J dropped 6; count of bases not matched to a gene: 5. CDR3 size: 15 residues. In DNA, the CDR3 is TGTGCCAGCTCACCACGGTCGCAGGGGGATGAAAAACTGTTTTTT. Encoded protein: CASSPRSQGDEKLFF.

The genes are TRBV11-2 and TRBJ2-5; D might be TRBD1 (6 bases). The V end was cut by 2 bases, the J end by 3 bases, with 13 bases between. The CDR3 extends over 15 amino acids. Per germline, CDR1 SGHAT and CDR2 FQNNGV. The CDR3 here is CASSLLGTPKETQYF. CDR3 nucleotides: TGTGCCAGCAGCTTACTCGGGACACCTAAAGAGACCCAGTACTTC.

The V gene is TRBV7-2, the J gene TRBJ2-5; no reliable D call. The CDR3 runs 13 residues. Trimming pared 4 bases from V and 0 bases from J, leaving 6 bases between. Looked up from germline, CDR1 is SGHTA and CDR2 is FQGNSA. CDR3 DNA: TGTGCCAGCAGCTCGGTCCACCAAGAGACCCAGTACTTC. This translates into CASSSVHQETQYF.